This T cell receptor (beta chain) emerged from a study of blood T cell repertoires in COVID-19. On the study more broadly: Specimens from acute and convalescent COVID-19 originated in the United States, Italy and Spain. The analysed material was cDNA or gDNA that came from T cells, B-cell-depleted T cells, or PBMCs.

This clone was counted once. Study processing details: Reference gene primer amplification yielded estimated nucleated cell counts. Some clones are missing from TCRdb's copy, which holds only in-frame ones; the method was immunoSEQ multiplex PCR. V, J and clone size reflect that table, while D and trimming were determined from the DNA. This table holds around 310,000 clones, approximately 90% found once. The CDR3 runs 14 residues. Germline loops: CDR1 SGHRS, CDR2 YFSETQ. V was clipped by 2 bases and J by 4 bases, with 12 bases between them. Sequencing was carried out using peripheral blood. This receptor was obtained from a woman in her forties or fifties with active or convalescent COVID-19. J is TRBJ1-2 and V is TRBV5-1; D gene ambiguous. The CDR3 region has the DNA TGCGCCAGCAGCTTACCAAGCGACTTCTATGGCTACACCTTC. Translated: CASSLPSDFYGYTF.